The 15 T cell receptor beta chains in this list originate from one sample, sequenced in a study of blood T cell repertoires in COVID-19. Produced via immunoSEQ multiplex PCR; TCRdb's table is partial and in-frame only. This table holds roughly 110,000 clones, approximately 84% found once. Sequencing was carried out using peripheral blood. The source of these receptors is a man aged 50 or older with acute or convalescent COVID-19.

The chain links TRBV28 to TRBJ1-1; 7 bases match TRBD1. The CDR3 is made up of 15 amino acids. The V segment lost 5 bases and the J segment 6 bases; nucleotides outside the gene matches: 12. In germline, CDR1 is MDHEN, CDR2 SYDVKM. CDR3 in DNA: TGTGCCAGCAGTCCACAGACAGGGAAACAGGCTGAAGCTTTCTTT. It encodes CASSPQTGKQAEAFF.

The rearrangement links TRBV7-3 to TRBJ1-1; tentative D call: TRBD1 (6 bases). Trimming left V 2 bases short and J 4 bases short, with 8 bases between. Germline assignment: CDR1 SGHTA and CDR2 FQGTGA. This CDR3 has 13 residues. The CDR3 DNA follows: TGTGCCAGCAGCTTAGGGGGCGTCACTGAAGCTTTCTTT. This codes for CASSLGGVTEAFF.

This rearrangement joins TRBV5-1 to TRBJ2-5; 7 positions match TRBD1. The CDR3 totals 15 residues. J gave up 2 bases and V 0 bases, and 4 bases lay outside the gene matches. Germline-derived CDR1 and CDR2 are SGHRS and YFSETQ. CDR3 residues: CASSLAGQQQETQYF. The CDR3 DNA reads TGCGCCAGCAGCTTGGCGGGACAGCAACAAGAGACCCAGTACTTC.

The rearrangement links TRBV6-5 to TRBJ2-7, with 7 positions matching TRBD1. Trimming took 0 bases from V and 0 from J; bases not matched to a gene: 5. Germline V lookup: CDR1 MNHEY, CDR2 SVGAGI. This CDR3 comprises 16 residues. The CDR3: CASSYSPRGSSYEQYF. The CDR3 nucleotides are TGTGCCAGCAGTTACTCCCCCAGGGGGAGCTCCTACGAGCAGTACTTC.

The count of this clone is one. This chain links TRBV29-1 with TRBJ2-7; 8 positions agree with TRBD1. The CDR3 has 13 residues. V shed 4 bases, J shed 5 bases, and the junction held 7 bases outside the gene matches. Germline CDR1 is SQVTM and CDR2 is ANQGSEA. CDR3 sequence (DNA): TGCAGCGTTGGGGCAGGGGGCTTCAACGAGCAGTACTTC. Translation: CSVGAGGFNEQYF.

This clone was counted only a few times. The chain employs TRBV28 and TRBJ1-2, with D maybe TRBD1 (6 bases). There are 15 residues in the CDR3. V shed 5 bases and J shed 4 bases, with 17 bases lying between them. Per germline, CDR1 MDHEN and CDR2 SYDVKM. CDR3 coding DNA: TGTGCCAGCAGTCTCTCAGGACAGCACCCCTATGGCTACACCTTC. It encodes CASSLSGQHPYGYTF.

This rearrangement joins TRBV27 to TRBJ1-2; the match to TRBD1 covers 7 bases. This CDR3 has 14 amino acids. V lost 4 bases to trimming and J lost 7 bases; unmatched junction nucleotides: 9. CDR1 is MNHEY, CDR2 SMNVEV, per germline (reference sequence). CDR3 nucleotides: TGTGCCAGCAGTTCCCAAGGGGGCGAGGGTGGCTACACCTTC. Translation gives CASSSQGGEGGYTF.

The chain employs TRBV12-3 or TRBV12-4 and TRBJ1-1; perhaps TRBD1 as D (5 bases). The CDR3 consists of 11 residues. V lost 5 bases, J lost 7 bases, and 8 bases lay in between. The DNA for the CDR3 is TGTGCCAGCAGTCACAGGAGTGAAGCTTTCTTT. The encoded protein is CASSHRSEAFF.

The chain carries TRBV4-2 and TRBJ2-1, with a possible D match to TRBD2 (7 bases). The CDR3 sequence is 16 residues long. Between the trimmed V and J ends, which lost 1 base and 7 bases, there was a span of 17 bases. Germline lookup yields CDR1 LGHNA and CDR2 YNFKEQ. The CDR3 sequence: CASSQGGGGFRNEQFF. The CDR3 coding sequence is TGTGCCAGCAGCCAAGGAGGGGGGGGGTTTAGGAATGAGCAGTTCTTC.

Only one count was recorded for this clone. CDR3 sequence reads: CASSVSGANYGYTF. CDR3 DNA sequence: TGCGCCAGCAGTGTGTCAGGAGCTAACTATGGCTACACCTTC. The V and J genes are TRBV10-2 and TRBJ1-2; no clear D. CDR3 length: 14 residues. Germline CDR1 WSHSY, CDR2 SAAADI. The V end lost 4 bases, the J end lost 0 bases, and 9 bases lay between the germline ends.

The chain couples TRBV11-1 to TRBJ1-2; 12 nucleotides line up with TRBD1. V gave up 3 bases and J gave up 7 bases; unmatched junction bases: 3. Per germline, CDR1 SGHAT and CDR2 FQDESV (reference sequence). This CDR3 has 14 residues. CDR3 sequence: CASSLGQGASGYTF. The CDR3, as DNA: TGTGCCAGCAGCTTGGGACAGGGGGCATCTGGCTACACCTTC.

This chain links TRBV7-8 with TRBJ1-6; no firm D call. V was trimmed by 5 bases and J by 9 bases, leaving 8 bases between them. CDR1 and CDR2 from the germline V gene are SGHVS and FQNEAQ. CDR3 length: 12 residues. The CDR3 DNA follows: TGTGCCAGCAGCCCGGCGGGTTCACCCCTCCACTTT. This sequence encodes CASSPAGSPLHF.

This clone was recorded once. The V gene is TRBV12-3 or TRBV12-4, the J gene TRBJ1-1, with D hard to call. This CDR3 region has 13 residues. The germline V and J ends were trimmed by 1 base and 3 bases, with 6 bases remaining between them. The DNA for the CDR3 is TGTGCCAGCAGTTTAGGTCGGTACACTGAAGCTTTCTTT. Its translation: CASSLGRYTEAFF.

This sequence joins TRBV10-1 and TRBJ2-5; 14 nucleotides line up with TRBD2. From germline, CDR1 is WNHNN and CDR2 SYGVQD (reference sequence). The CDR3 spans 17 residues. V shed 5 bases, J shed 5 bases, and the junction held 10 bases outside the gene matches. CDR3 in amino acids: CASSQGLAGGRGETQYF. Here the CDR3 DNA reads TGCGCCAGCAGTCAAGGACTAGCGGGGGGCCGTGGGGAGACCCAGTACTTC.

V is TRBV2 and J is TRBJ2-7; weak D call: TRBD2 (7 bases). CDR1 and CDR2 from the germline V gene are SNHLY and FYNNEI. The CDR3 spans 13 residues. The ends were cut back, 8 bases at V and 6 bases at J, with 17 bases in the middle. The CDR3 protein is CASGGGWAGEQYV. The CDR3 region has the DNA TGTGCCAGCGGGGGGGGCTGGGCGGGCGAGCAGTACGTC.